A selection of T cell receptor beta chains follows, all from one sample in a study of blood T cell repertoires in COVID-19. Using immunoSEQ multiplex PCR, the repertoire was profiled, and TCRdb retains in-frame clones only, with some absent. The sample includes 300,000 to 350,000 clones, approximately 88% of them seen just once. The sequencing sample was made of peripheral blood. These receptors were taken from a man aged 25-45 years with COVID-19, enrolled during active disease. The CDR3 runs from the conserved cysteine through the conserved F or W. The D gene is left open where the match is weak. Clone size appears in some rows only: once, few, many, or a class for an expanded clone.

cdr3_aa cdr3_nt j_call clone_size d_call cdr3_length v_call
CASSMTVNSGNTIYF TGTGCCAGTAGTATGACAGTAAACTCTGGAAACACCATATATTTT TRBJ1-3 - - 15 TRBV19
CASSISPVITGEQYF TGTGCCAGTAGTATTAGCCCGGTCATTACGGGCGAGCAGTACTTC TRBJ2-7 - - 15 TRBV19
CASSLAGDEQFF TGCGCCAGCAGCTTGGCGGGGGACGAGCAGTTCTTC TRBJ2-1 - - 12 TRBV5-1
CAWSVRGSPSQPQHF TGTGCCTGGAGTGTACGAGGGTCCCCATCCCAGCCCCAGCATTTT TRBJ1-5 - - 15 TRBV30
CASSLRRDRGLYTEAFF TGTGCCAGCAGTCTCCGCCGGGACAGGGGGCTCTACACTGAAGCTTTCTTT TRBJ1-1 - TRBD1 17 TRBV28
CASSSGLSRRNTEAFF TGTGCCAGCAGCTCCGGACTTAGTAGACGGAACACTGAAGCTTTCTTT TRBJ1-1 few - 16 TRBV11-3
CASSPERGNEKLFF TGTGCCAGCAGCCCCGAACGGGGAAATGAAAAACTGTTTTTT TRBJ1-4 - - 14 TRBV7-9
CASSTGQGALTDTQYF TGTGCCAGTAGTACTGGACAGGGGGCGCTTACAGATACGCAGTATTTT TRBJ2-3 - TRBD1 16 TRBV19
CASSPIRGGNQPQHF TGTGCCAGCTCACCAATCAGGGGAGGCAATCAGCCCCAGCATTTT TRBJ1-5 - - 15 TRBV18
CASSIQGAREKLFF TGTGCCAGCTCCATACAGGGGGCGCGGGAAAAACTGTTTTTT TRBJ1-4 - TRBD1 14 TRBV2
CASSLGQSTDTQYF TGTGCCAGCAGCTTGGGGCAGAGCACAGATACGCAGTATTTT TRBJ2-3 - - 14 TRBV5-5
CASRARDSGGYTF TGTGCCAGCAGAGCTAGGGACAGCGGCGGCTACACCTTC TRBJ1-2 few TRBD1 13 TRBV28
CASPPRENTEAFF TGTGCCAGCCCCCCACGCGAGAACACTGAAGCTTTCTTT TRBJ1-1 - - 13 TRBV6-1
CASSLGGQGLVGAQYF TGTGCCAGCAGCCTGGGGGGACAGGGCCTTGTGGGGGCCCAGTACTTC TRBJ2-5 - TRBD1 16 TRBV5-4
CASSIVRSSGTGELFF TGTGCCAGTAGTATAGTTAGGTCATCGGGCACCGGGGAGCTGTTTTTT TRBJ2-2 - - 16 TRBV19
CASSPTSGPFGEQYF TGTGCCAGCAGCCCCACTAGCGGGCCGTTTGGGGAGCAGTACTTC TRBJ2-7 - TRBD2 15 TRBV7-6
CASSVGTDYGYTF TGTGCCAGCAGTGTGGGGACAGACTATGGCTACACCTTC TRBJ1-2 - TRBD1 13 TRBV2
CASSYSQGLVPEAFF TGTGCCAGCAGTTACTCCCAGGGTTTGGTCCCTGAAGCTTTCTTT TRBJ1-1 - - 15 TRBV6-5
CAWRDGLFGRNEQFF TGTGCCTGGAGAGATGGACTGTTTGGCCGGAATGAGCAGTTCTTC TRBJ2-1 once - 15 TRBV30
CASSKPGTNDQPQHF TGTGCCAGCAGCAAACCCGGGACAAATGATCAGCCCCAGCATTTT TRBJ1-5 once - 15 TRBV21-1
CASSLRGLDGYTF TGTGCCAGCAGTTTAAGGGGGCTAGATGGCTACACCTTC TRBJ1-2 once TRBD1 13 TRBV28
CASSLGHWSSYNEQFF TGTGCCAGCAGCTTGGGGCATTGGAGCTCCTACAATGAGCAGTTCTTC TRBJ2-1 - - 16 TRBV5-6
CATSRVRGTTNTGELFF TGTGCCACCAGCAGAGTAAGGGGCACCACGAACACCGGGGAGCTGTTTTTT TRBJ2-2 - - 17 TRBV15
CASSLTGFNSPLHF TGTGCCAGCAGCTTGACAGGTTTTAATTCACCCCTCCACTTT TRBJ1-6 - - 14 TRBV7-3
CASKTFGLAGASNTGELFF TGTGCCAGTAAAACCTTCGGACTAGCGGGGGCCTCGAACACCGGGGAGCTGTTTTTT TRBJ2-2 - TRBD2 19 TRBV19
CASGAVSWNEQFF TGTGCCAGCGGGGCTGTTTCCTGGAATGAGCAGTTCTTC TRBJ2-1 - - 13 TRBV12-3/TRBV12-4
CASSRTRGTSVSSGANVLTF TGCGCCAGCAGCAGGACTCGCGGGACTAGCGTTTCATCTGGGGCCAACGTCCTGACTTTC TRBJ2-6 - TRBD2 20 TRBV5-1
CASSQYGGLGNTIYF TGTGCCAGCAGCCAATACGGGGGGCTAGGAAACACCATATATTTT TRBJ1-3 - - 15 TRBV5-6
CASSLTANGYYGYTF TGTGCCAGCAGCCTAACAGCAAATGGCTACTATGGCTACACCTTC TRBJ1-2 - - 15 TRBV14
CASSSYDRSVDGYTF TGTGCCAGCAGCTCTTACGACAGGTCGGTCGATGGCTACACCTTC TRBJ1-2 - - 15 TRBV7-2
CASRLGPGELFF TGCGCCAGCCGACTTGGTCCCGGGGAGCTGTTTTTT TRBJ2-2 once - 12 TRBV5-1
CARAQGYNSPLHF TGTGCCCGGGCACAGGGTTATAATTCACCCCTCCACTTT TRBJ1-6 - - 13 TRBV30
CASRIDRLNTEAFF TGTGCCAGTAGAATCGACAGATTGAACACTGAAGCTTTCTTT TRBJ1-1 - - 14 TRBV19
CASSKYLRSDTQYF TGTGCCAGCAGTAAATACCTCCGGTCAGATACGCAGTATTTT TRBJ2-3 few - 14 TRBV27
CASLRGQGFSDEQYF TGTGCCAGCTTAAGGGGACAGGGGTTTTCGGACGAGCAGTACTTC TRBJ2-7 few TRBD1 15 TRBV6-5
CASSLIGRRNTEAFF TGTGCCAGCAGCCTTATAGGGAGGAGGAACACTGAAGCTTTCTTT TRBJ1-1 - - 15 TRBV4-2
CASSSTGELFF TGTGCCAGCAGTTCTACCGGGGAGCTGTTTTTT TRBJ2-2 - - 11 TRBV12-3/TRBV12-4
CASSSRTGSSTDTQYF TGTGCCAGCAGCTCGAGGACAGGGTCTAGCACAGATACGCAGTATTTT TRBJ2-3 - TRBD1 16 TRBV11-3
CASSGGTVPSTDTQYF TGTGCCAGTAGTGGGGGGACAGTTCCTAGCACAGATACGCAGTATTTT TRBJ2-3 - - 16 TRBV19
CASSPGQGTWKAKNIQYF TGTGCCAGCAGTCCGGGACAGGGTACGTGGAAAGCCAAAAACATTCAGTACTTC TRBJ2-4 - TRBD1 18 TRBV28
CASSLDRNTEAFF TGTGCCAGCAGTTTGGACAGGAACACTGAAGCTTTCTTT TRBJ1-1 - - 13 TRBV6-2/TRBV6-3
CASSPEGVSGNTIYF TGTGCCAGCAGCCCCGAGGGAGTTTCTGGAAACACCATATATTTT TRBJ1-3 - - 15 TRBV7-7
CASGAPPPYGYTF TGTGCCAGCGGGGCCCCGCCCCCCTATGGCTACACCTTC TRBJ1-2 - - 13 TRBV7-9
CASSLAGQGGRSYNEQFF TGTGCCAGCAGCCTCGCCGGACAGGGGGGACGCTCCTACAATGAGCAGTTCTTC TRBJ2-1 - TRBD1 18 TRBV4-2
CASSSRTGPNVLTF TGTGCCAGCAGCTCTCGGACAGGTCCTAACGTCCTGACTTTC TRBJ2-6 - TRBD1 14 TRBV11-3
CATSDGQGPYEQYF TGTGCCACCAGTGATGGACAGGGCCCCTACGAGCAGTACTTC TRBJ2-7 - TRBD1 14 TRBV24-1
CASSVNPRTGGRQETQYF TGTGCCAGCAGCGTAAATCCCCGAACAGGGGGAAGACAAGAGACCCAGTACTTC TRBJ2-5 - TRBD1 18 TRBV9